The rows below give T cell receptor beta chains drawn from one sample of a study of blood T cell repertoires in COVID-19. Profiled with immunoSEQ multiplex PCR; TCRdb holds only in-frame clones, not every one. The sample has about 200,000 clones, approximately 80% seen once; the top ten hold over 14%. The sequencing input was PBMCs or T cells enriched from blood (not recorded which). These receptors were obtained from a man aged 40-50 years who had recovered from COVID-19. Both conserved end residues are part of each CDR3. A D gene is named only where the DNA matches it firmly. Clone size is shown for a subset of rows, as once, few, many or a class of expanded clone.

TRBV5-1	12	TRBJ1-1	-	-	CASRPGGTEAFF	TGCGCCAGCAGGCCGGGGGGCACTGAAGCTTTCTTT
TRBV6-2/TRBV6-3	15	TRBJ1-2	-	-	CASSYLPAADYGYTF	TGTGCCAGCAGTTATTTGCCAGCGGCGGACTATGGCTACACCTTC
TRBV13	13	TRBJ1-2	few	-	CASSLDNHYGYTF	TGTGCCAGCAGCTTGGACAACCACTATGGCTACACCTTC
TRBV5-4	13	TRBJ1-2	-	-	CASSLDGVYGYTF	TGTGCCAGCAGCTTGGACGGAGTCTATGGCTACACCTTC
TRBV24-1	15	TRBJ2-1	-	-	CATSDIGLTWNEQFF	TGTGCCACCAGTGACATCGGACTCACGTGGAATGAGCAGTTCTTC
TRBV6-1	17	TRBJ2-7	-	TRBD1	CASSEAGAGQGIYEQYF	TGTGCCAGCAGTGAAGCTGGGGCGGGACAGGGTATTTACGAGCAGTACTTC
TRBV5-1	15	TRBJ1-4	-	TRBD1	CASSLGTGYNEKLFF	TGCGCCAGCAGCTTGGGGACAGGCTATAATGAAAAACTGTTTTTT
TRBV20-1	11	TRBJ1-1	-	-	CSARDRTEAFF	TGCAGTGCTAGAGACCGGACTGAAGCTTTCTTT
TRBV7-3	13	TRBJ1-1	-	-	CASSHSGGTEAFF	TGTGCCAGCAGCCATTCGGGGGGCACTGAAGCTTTCTTT
TRBV6-5	12	TRBJ2-5	once	-	CASVTIRGTQYF	TGTGCCAGCGTCACCATCCGCGGGACCCAGTACTTC
TRBV5-1	14	TRBJ2-7	-	-	CASTLGSEHYEQYF	TGCGCCAGCACTCTGGGGAGCGAACACTACGAGCAGTACTTC
TRBV5-1	13	TRBJ2-1	few	-	CASSGSPEEEQFF	TGCGCCAGCTCGGGGAGTCCCGAGGAGGAGCAGTTCTTC
TRBV30	12	TRBJ2-1	-	TRBD2	CAWSSGGDEQFF	TGTGCCTGGAGTTCCGGGGGGGATGAGCAGTTCTTC
TRBV29-1	12	TRBJ1-1	-	-	CSAERGDTEAFF	TGCAGCGCCGAACGGGGAGACACTGAAGCTTTCTTT
TRBV5-4	13	TRBJ1-1	-	TRBD1	CARSQGMNTEAFF	TGTGCCAGGTCACAGGGGATGAACACTGAAGCTTTCTTT
TRBV6-5	15	TRBJ2-1	-	-	CASSYQGATYNEQFF	TGTGCCAGCAGTTATCAAGGGGCTACCTACAATGAGCAGTTCTTC
TRBV29-1	15	TRBJ2-3	-	TRBD1	CSVGGRTGATDTQYF	TGCAGCGTTGGGGGTCGGACAGGGGCCACAGATACGCAGTATTTT
TRBV14	17	TRBJ2-3	-	TRBD1	CASSQGGQVLRTDTQYF	TGTGCCAGCAGCCAAGGAGGACAGGTCTTACGCACAGATACGCAGTATTTT
TRBV12-3/TRBV12-4	12	TRBJ2-3	-	-	CASSYSSDTQYF	TGTGCCAGCAGTTATTCTTCAGATACGCAGTATTTT
TRBV4-3	18	TRBJ2-3	-	TRBD1	CASSQAEQGQAPDGTQYF	TGCGCCAGCAGCCAAGCTGAGCAGGGACAGGCCCCAGACGGTACGCAGTATTTT
TRBV18	14	TRBJ1-4	once	-	CASSPAPRDEKLFF	TGTGCCAGCTCACCGGCCCCGAGGGATGAAAAACTGTTTTTT
TRBV20-1	12	TRBJ2-5	-	-	CSASSAGETQYF	TGCAGTGCTAGTTCAGCGGGAGAGACCCAGTACTTC
TRBV3-1/TRBV3-2	15	TRBJ1-1	-	TRBD1	CASSRSGTEGSEAFF	TGTGCCAGCAGCCGCTCCGGGACAGAAGGTTCTGAAGCTTTCTTT
TRBV21-1	15	TRBJ1-4	-	-	CASSAPTGGNEKLFF	TGTGCCAGCAGCGCCCCGACAGGGGGAAATGAAAAACTGTTTTTT
TRBV27	15	TRBJ1-2	-	-	CASSDWGASNYGYTF	TGTGCCAGCAGCGATTGGGGCGCATCTAACTATGGCTACACCTTC
TRBV5-6	15	TRBJ2-7	-	TRBD1	CASTLGGHRTYEQYF	TGTGCCAGCACCCTAGGGGGCCACCGTACCTACGAGCAGTACTTC
TRBV30	14	TRBJ1-1	-	-	CAWSNEALGTEAFF	TGTGCCTGGAGTAATGAGGCCTTGGGCACTGAAGCTTTCTTT
TRBV30	15	TRBJ1-5	-	-	CAWRGHKGRNQPQHF	TGTGCCTGGAGGGGGCACAAGGGGAGGAATCAGCCCCAGCATTTT
TRBV25-1	14	TRBJ1-6	-	TRBD1	CASSDDRGFSPLHF	TGTGCCAGCAGTGATGACAGGGGGTTCTCACCCCTCCACTTT